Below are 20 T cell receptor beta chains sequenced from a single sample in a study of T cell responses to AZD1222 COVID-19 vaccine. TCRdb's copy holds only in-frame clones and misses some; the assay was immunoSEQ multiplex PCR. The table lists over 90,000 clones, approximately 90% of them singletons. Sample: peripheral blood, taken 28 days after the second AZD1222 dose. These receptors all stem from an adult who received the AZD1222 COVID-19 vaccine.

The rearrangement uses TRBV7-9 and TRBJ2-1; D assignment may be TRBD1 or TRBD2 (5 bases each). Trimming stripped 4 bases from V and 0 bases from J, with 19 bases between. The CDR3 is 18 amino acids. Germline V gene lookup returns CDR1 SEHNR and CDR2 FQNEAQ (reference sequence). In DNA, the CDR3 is TGTGCCAGCAGCTCCCCTTGGGAGTGGGGCGACTCCTACAATGAGCAGTTCTTC. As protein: CASSSPWEWGDSYNEQFF.

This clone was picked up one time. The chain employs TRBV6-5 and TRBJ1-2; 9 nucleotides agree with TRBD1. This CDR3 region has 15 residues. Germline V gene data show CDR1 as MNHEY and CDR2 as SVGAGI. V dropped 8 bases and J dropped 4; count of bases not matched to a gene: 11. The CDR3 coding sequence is TGTGCCAGCGGGACCCGGGACAGGGTCGGCTATGGCTACACCTTC. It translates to CASGTRDRVGYGYTF.

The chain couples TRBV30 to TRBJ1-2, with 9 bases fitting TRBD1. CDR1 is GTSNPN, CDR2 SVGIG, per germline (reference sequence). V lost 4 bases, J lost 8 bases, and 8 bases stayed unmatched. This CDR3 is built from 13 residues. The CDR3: CAWTPGQGDGYTF. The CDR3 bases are TGTGCCTGGACCCCGGGACAGGGAGACGGCTACACCTTC. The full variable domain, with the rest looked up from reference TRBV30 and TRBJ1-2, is SQTIHQWPATLVQPVGSPLSLECTVEGTSNPNLYWYRQAAGRGLQLLFYSVGIGQISSEVPQNLSASRPQDRQFILSSKKLLLSDSGFYLCAWTPGQGDGYTFGSGTRLTVV.

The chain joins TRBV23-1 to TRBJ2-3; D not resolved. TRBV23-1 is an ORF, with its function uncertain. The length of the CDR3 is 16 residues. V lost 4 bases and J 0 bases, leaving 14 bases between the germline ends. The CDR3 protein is CASSLRLPISTDTQYF. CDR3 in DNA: TGCGCCAGCAGTCTCCGCCTTCCCATTAGCACAGATACGCAGTATTTT.

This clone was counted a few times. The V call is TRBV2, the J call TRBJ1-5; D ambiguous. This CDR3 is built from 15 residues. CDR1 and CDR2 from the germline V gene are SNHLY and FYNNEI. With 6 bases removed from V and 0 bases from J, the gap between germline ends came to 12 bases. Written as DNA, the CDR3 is TGTGCCAGCAGCCAGGACGGATATAGCAATCAGCCCCAGCATTTT. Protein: CASSQDGYSNQPQHF.

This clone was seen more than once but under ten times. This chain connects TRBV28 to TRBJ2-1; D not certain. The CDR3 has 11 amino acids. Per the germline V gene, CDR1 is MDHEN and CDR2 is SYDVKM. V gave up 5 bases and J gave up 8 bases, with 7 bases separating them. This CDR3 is CASSTQHEQFF. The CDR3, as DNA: TGTGCCAGCAGTACCCAGCATGAGCAGTTCTTC.

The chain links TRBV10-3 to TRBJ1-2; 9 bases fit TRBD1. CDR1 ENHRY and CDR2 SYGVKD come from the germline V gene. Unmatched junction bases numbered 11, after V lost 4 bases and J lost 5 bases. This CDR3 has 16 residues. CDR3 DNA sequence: TGTGCCATCAGTGTATCCGGGACAGGGTTTGGGTATGGCTACACCTTC. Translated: CAISVSGTGFGYGYTF.

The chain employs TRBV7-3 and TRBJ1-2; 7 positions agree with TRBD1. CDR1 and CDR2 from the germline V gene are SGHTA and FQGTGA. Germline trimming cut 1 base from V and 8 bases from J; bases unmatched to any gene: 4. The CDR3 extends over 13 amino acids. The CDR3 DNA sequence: TGTGCCAGCAGCTTAAGACAGGGCTACGGCTACACCTTC. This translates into CASSLRQGYGYTF.

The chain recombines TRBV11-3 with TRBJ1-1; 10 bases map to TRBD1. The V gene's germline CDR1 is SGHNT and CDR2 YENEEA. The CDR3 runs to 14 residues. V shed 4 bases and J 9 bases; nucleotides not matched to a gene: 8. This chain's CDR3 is CASSSGQGNWKAFF. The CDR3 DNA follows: TGTGCCAGCAGCTCGGGACAGGGGAATTGGAAAGCTTTCTTT.

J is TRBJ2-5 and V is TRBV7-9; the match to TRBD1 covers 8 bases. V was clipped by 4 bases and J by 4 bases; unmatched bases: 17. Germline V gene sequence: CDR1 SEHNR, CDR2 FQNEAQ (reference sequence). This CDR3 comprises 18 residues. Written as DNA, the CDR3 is TGTGCCAGCAGCTCCGGACAGGGTCTAACCACCATTTCAGAGACCCAGTACTTC. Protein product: CASSSGQGLTTISETQYF.

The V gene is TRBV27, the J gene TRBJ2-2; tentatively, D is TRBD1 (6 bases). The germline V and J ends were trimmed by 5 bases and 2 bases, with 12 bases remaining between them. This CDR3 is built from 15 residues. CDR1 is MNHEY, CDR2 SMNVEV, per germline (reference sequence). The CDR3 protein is CASSPHRANTGELFF. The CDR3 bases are TGTGCCAGCAGTCCCCACAGGGCCAACACCGGGGAGCTGTTTTTT.

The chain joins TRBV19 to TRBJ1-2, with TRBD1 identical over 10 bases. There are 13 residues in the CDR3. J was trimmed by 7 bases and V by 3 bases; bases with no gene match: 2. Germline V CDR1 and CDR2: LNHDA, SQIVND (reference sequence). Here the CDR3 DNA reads TGTGCCAGTAGTATCGGGACAGGGGTTGGCTACACCTTC. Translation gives CASSIGTGVGYTF.

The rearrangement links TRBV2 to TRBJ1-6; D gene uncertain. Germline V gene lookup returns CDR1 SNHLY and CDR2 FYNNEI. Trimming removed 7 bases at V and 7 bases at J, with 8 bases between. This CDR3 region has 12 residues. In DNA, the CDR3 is TGTGCCAGCACAATTTCCAATTCACCCCTCCACTTT. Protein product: CASTISNSPLHF.

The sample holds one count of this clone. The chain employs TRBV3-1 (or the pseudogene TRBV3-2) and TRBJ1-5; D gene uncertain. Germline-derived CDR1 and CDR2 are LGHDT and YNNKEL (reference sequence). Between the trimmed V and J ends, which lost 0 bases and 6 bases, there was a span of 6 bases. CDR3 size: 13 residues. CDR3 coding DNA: TGTGCCAGCAGCCAAGATCCCGTTCAGCCCCAGCATTTT. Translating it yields CASSQDPVQPQHF.

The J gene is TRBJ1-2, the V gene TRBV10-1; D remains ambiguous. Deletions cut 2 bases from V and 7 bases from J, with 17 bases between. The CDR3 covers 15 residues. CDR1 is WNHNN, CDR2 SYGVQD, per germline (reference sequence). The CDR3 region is CASSETTGALSGYTF. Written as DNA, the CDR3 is TGCGCCAGCAGTGAGACGACTGGCGCATTGAGTGGCTACACCTTC.

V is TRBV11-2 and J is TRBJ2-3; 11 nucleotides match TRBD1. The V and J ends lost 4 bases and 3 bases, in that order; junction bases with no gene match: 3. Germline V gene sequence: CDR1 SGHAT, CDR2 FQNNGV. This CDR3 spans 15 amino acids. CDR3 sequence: CASSYRDRGTDTQYF. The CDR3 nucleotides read TGTGCCAGCAGCTACCGGGACAGGGGGACAGATACGCAGTATTTT.

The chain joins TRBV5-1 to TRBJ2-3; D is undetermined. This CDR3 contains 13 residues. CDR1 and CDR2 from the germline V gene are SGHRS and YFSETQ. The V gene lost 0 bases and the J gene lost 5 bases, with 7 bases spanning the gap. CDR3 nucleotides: TGCGCCAGCAGCTTGGAAGAACAAGATACGCAGTATTTT. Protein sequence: CASSLEEQDTQYF.

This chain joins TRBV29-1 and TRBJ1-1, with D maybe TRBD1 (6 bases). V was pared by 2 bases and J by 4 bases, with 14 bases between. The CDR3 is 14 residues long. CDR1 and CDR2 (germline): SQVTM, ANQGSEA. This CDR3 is CSVELGGQGTEAFF. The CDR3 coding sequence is TGCAGCGTTGAACTGGGGGGGCAGGGCACTGAAGCTTTCTTT.

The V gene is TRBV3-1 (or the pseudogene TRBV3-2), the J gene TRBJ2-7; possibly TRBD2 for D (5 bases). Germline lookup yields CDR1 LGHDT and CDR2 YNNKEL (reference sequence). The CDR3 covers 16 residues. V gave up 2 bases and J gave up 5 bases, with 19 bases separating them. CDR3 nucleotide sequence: TGTGCCAGCAGCCAATCCGGTTTCCTAGCTCTCAACGAGCAGTACTTC. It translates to CASSQSGFLALNEQYF.

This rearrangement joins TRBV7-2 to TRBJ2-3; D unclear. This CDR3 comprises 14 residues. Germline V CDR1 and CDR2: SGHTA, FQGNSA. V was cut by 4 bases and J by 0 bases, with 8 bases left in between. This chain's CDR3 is CASSSTTSTDTQYF. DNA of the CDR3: TGTGCCAGCAGCTCGACGACTAGCACAGATACGCAGTATTTT.